The 25 T cell receptor beta chains below come from one sample, sequenced in a study of shared clonotypes between healthy human individuals. TCRdb's table, derived via immunoSEQ multiplex PCR, lists solely in-frame clones and lacks some. The data hold about 2.1 million clones, with 85% to 95% observed a single time. It was CD45RO-negative cells, positively selected for CCR7, that made up naive CD8 cells, with terminally differentiated effector memory CD45RA+ cells excluded. Sequenced sample: naive CD8+ T cells from PBMCs. These receptors were collected from a man aged 18 to 35 in good health. Some clones in this sample may be carry-over from other donors' samples.

This clone showed up just once. The rearrangement uses TRBV9 and TRBJ2-3, with 9 bases that match TRBD2. V was pared by 0 bases and J by 0 bases, with 14 bases of the junction left unmatched. The CDR3 extends over 20 amino acids. CDR1 and CDR2 (germline): SGDLS, YYNGEE. The chain's CDR3 is CASSVDLRSSGELSTDTQYF. The DNA of the CDR3 is TGTGCCAGCAGCGTAGACTTGCGGTCTAGCGGGGAACTTAGCACAGATACGCAGTATTTT. Together with reference TRBV9 and TRBJ2-3, the CDR3 gives the full variable domain: DSGVTQTPKHLITATGQRVTLRCSPRSGDLSVYWYQQSLDQGLQFLIQYYNGEERAKGNILERFSAQQFPDLHSELNLSSLELGDSALYFCASSVDLRSSGELSTDTQYFGPGTRLTVL.

The chain employs TRBV28 and TRBJ2-1; D gene uncertain. The germline V gene has CDR1 MDHEN and CDR2 SYDVKM. The CDR3 has 18 residues. The ends were cut back, 7 bases at V and 0 bases at J, with 22 bases in the middle. CDR3 protein: CASTPTSLIVSSYNEQFF. The CDR3, as DNA: TGTGCCAGCACTCCTACGAGTTTAATAGTGAGCTCCTACAATGAGCAGTTCTTC.

To note about this clone: The sample contains more than one DNA sequence encoding this CDR3. CDR3 loop: CASSPTGGNQPQHF. CDR3 coding DNA: TGTGCCAGTAGTCCCACAGGGGGCAATCAGCCCCAGCATTTT. This chain connects TRBV19 to TRBJ1-5; the match to TRBD1 covers 7 bases. Germline V gives CDR1 LNHDA, CDR2 SQIVND (reference sequence). This CDR3 is built from 14 residues. After removal of 5 bases from V and 2 bases from J, the junction contained 3 bases not matched to a gene.

With regard to this clone: Other DNA variants within this sample encode the same CDR3. The chain combines TRBV29-1 with TRBJ1-2; 8 bases line up with TRBD1. Germline assignment: CDR1 SQVTM and CDR2 ANQGSEA. CDR3 size: 12 residues. The V gene end was trimmed by 4 bases and the J gene end by 3 bases; junction bases not matched to a gene: 1. CDR3 in DNA: TGCAGCGTTGCAGGGGGCGACTATGGCTACACCTTC. It yields the protein CSVAGGDYGYTF.

The chain couples TRBV6-4 to TRBJ1-2; 11 bases are shared with TRBD1. Germline assignment: CDR1 MRHNA and CDR2 SNTAGT. The V segment lost 6 bases and the J segment 4 bases; nucleotides outside the gene matches: 7. This CDR3 contains 15 residues. In nucleotides, the CDR3 is TGTGCCAGCAGCCCCGGACAGGGGGCAGGCTATGGCTACACCTTC. Protein product: CASSPGQGAGYGYTF.

CDR3 sequence reads: CASSPEQGYYEQFF. The CDR3 DNA reads TGTGCCAGCTCACCGGAACAGGGATACTATGAGCAGTTCTTC. The V and J genes are TRBV18 and TRBJ2-1; a weak D match, TRBD1 (6 bases). Trimming took 3 bases from V and 8 from J, leaving 14 bases between them. CDR3 size: 14 residues. Germline V gene sequence: CDR1 KGHSH, CDR2 LQKENI.

The V call is TRBV10-3, the J call TRBJ2-7; 10 bases line up with TRBD2. J gave up 1 base and V 8 bases, and 5 bases lay outside the gene matches. Germline assignment: CDR1 ENHRY and CDR2 SYGVKD. CDR3 length equals 14 residues. As DNA, the CDR3 is TGTGCCATCGGAGGACTAGCGGATTCCTACGAGCAGTACTTC. Translating gives CAIGGLADSYEQYF.

This clone was detected only once. V usage is TRBV27 and J usage is TRBJ1-1; tentative D call: TRBD1 (5 bases). Germline V CDR1 and CDR2: MNHEY, SMNVEV (reference sequence). Trimming shortened V by 2 bases and J by 1 base, and 11 bases separated the two germline ends. The CDR3 runs 15 residues. CDR3 sequence: CASSLIPGTNTEAFF. For the CDR3, the DNA is TGTGCCAGCAGTTTAATTCCAGGGACGAACACTGAAGCTTTCTTT.

The chain combines TRBV7-9 with TRBJ2-7; the match to TRBD2 covers 7 bases. Germline lookup yields CDR1 SEHNR and CDR2 FQNEAQ (reference sequence). V shed 7 bases and J 6 bases; nucleotides not matched to a gene: 18. The CDR3 extends over 16 amino acids. CDR3 in amino acids: CASIPTEGRESAEQYF. The CDR3, as DNA: TGTGCCAGCATTCCAACGGAAGGGCGGGAGTCTGCCGAGCAGTACTTC.

Only one count was recorded for this clone. This chain joins TRBV28 and TRBJ1-1; D perhaps matches TRBD1 (6 bases). V shed 5 bases and J shed 1 base, with 11 bases lying between them. Germline values: CDR1 MDHEN, CDR2 SYDVKM. The CDR3 runs to 14 residues. This CDR3 is CASSLRGKNTEAFF. The CDR3 DNA follows: TGTGCCAGCAGTCTCAGGGGCAAGAACACTGAAGCTTTCTTT.

V gene TRBV28 combines with J gene TRBJ2-1; D tentatively fits TRBD1 or TRBD2 (5 bases each). CDR1 and CDR2 (germline): MDHEN, SYDVKM. CDR3 length: 16 residues. Trimming took off 6 bases at V and 5 bases at J, with 20 bases between the two ends. The CDR3 bases are TGTGCCAGCAGCCTGCCCCCCGGGGCGAATAACAATGAGCAGTTCTTC. Protein sequence: CASSLPPGANNNEQFF. Drawing the rest from reference TRBV28 and TRBJ2-1, the complete variable domain is DVKVTQSSRYLVKRTGEKVFLECVQDMDHENMFWYRQDPGLGLRLIYFSYDVKMKEKGDIPEGYSVSREKKERFSLILESASTNQTSMYLCASSLPPGANNNEQFFGPGTRLTVL.

The chain couples TRBV30 to TRBJ2-1, with D hard to call. V was shortened by 5 bases and J by 12 bases, with 17 bases between the two germline ends. CDR1 is GTSNPN, CDR2 SVGIG, per germline (reference sequence). The length of the CDR3 is 12 residues. The CDR3 protein is CAWGPSNVAQFF. The CDR3 DNA follows: TGTGCCTGGGGCCCATCTAATGTAGCGCAGTTCTTC.

This chain connects TRBV9 to TRBJ2-7; TRBD1 might be the D (6 bases). The CDR3 has 15 amino acids. CDR1 and CDR2 (germline): SGDLS, YYNGEE. V was cut by 4 bases and J by 2 bases, with 16 bases left in between. The CDR3 DNA follows: TGTGCCAGCAGCCCACCCTCTGGACAGCCCTACGAGCAGTACTTC. Translation gives CASSPPSGQPYEQYF.

V gene TRBV18 combines with J gene TRBJ2-1; no firm D call. The germline CDR1 and CDR2 sequences are KGHSH and LQKENI. CDR3 length: 15 residues. V lost 3 bases and J lost 4, with 13 bases in between. CDR3 nucleotide sequence: TGTGCCAGCTCACCGGGCGAAACGTATTACAATGAGCAGTTCTTC. It yields the protein CASSPGETYYNEQFF.

CDR3 region: CASSLGTSNEQYF. As DNA, the CDR3 is TGTGCCAGCAGTTTAGGGACTAGCAACGAGCAGTACTTC. V is TRBV27 and J is TRBJ2-7; 9 bases agree with TRBD2. The CDR3 spans 13 residues. Germline-derived CDR1 and CDR2 are MNHEY and SMNVEV (reference sequence). With 2 bases clipped from V and 5 bases from J, the junction kept 1 base outside the gene matches.

This chain uses TRBV19 with TRBJ2-1; 10 positions match TRBD2. The CDR3 covers 15 residues. From germline, CDR1 is LNHDA and CDR2 SQIVND (reference sequence). The junction had 8 bases not matched to a gene; V was cut back by 5 bases and J by 7 bases. DNA for the CDR3: TGTGCCAGTAGTTTGGCTAGCGGGGGACTAAATGAGCAGTTCTTC. Translated, it gives CASSLASGGLNEQFF. The complete variable domain, with remaining parts taken from reference TRBV19 and TRBJ2-1, reads DGGITQSPKYLFRKEGQNVTLSCEQNLNHDAMYWYRQDPGQGLRLIYYSQIVNDFQKGDIAEGYSVSREKKESFPLTVTSAQKNPTAFYLCASSLASGGLNEQFFGPGTRLTVL.

This rearrangement joins TRBV5-1 to TRBJ1-4, with 12 bases fitting TRBD1. J gave up 6 bases and V 0 bases, and 6 bases lay outside the gene matches. The CDR3 length is 17 residues. The germline gives CDR1 SGHRS, CDR2 YFSETQ. The CDR3 bases are TGCGCCAGCAGCTTGGACCGGGACAGGGGGCTTGATGAAAAACTGTTTTTT. This gives the protein CASSLDRDRGLDEKLFF.

This chain links TRBV14 with TRBJ1-4; D is perhaps TRBD1 (5 bases). The V and J ends lost 2 bases and 12 bases respectively, with 16 bases between them. Germline-derived CDR1 and CDR2 are SGHDN and FVKESK. The CDR3 has 14 residues. The CDR3 bases are TGTGCCAGCAGCCAACGCGGGCAGGGCTCGGAACTGTTTTTT. It codes for CASSQRGQGSELFF.

This clone occurred once. The rearrangement uses TRBV27 and TRBJ2-7; maybe TRBD2 (6 bases). This CDR3 contains 21 residues. Germline assignment: CDR1 MNHEY and CDR2 SMNVEV (reference sequence). V was cut by 4 bases and J by 2 bases, with 33 bases left in between. CDR3: CASSYRPWQGGTMGSTYEQYF. For the CDR3, the DNA is TGTGCCAGCAGTTACCGCCCCTGGCAGGGAGGCACGATGGGGTCCACCTACGAGCAGTACTTC.

This clone was observed a single time. The V gene is TRBV7-3, the J gene TRBJ2-6; perhaps TRBD1 as D (6 bases). CDR1 is SGHTA, CDR2 FQGTGA, per germline. Trimming stripped 3 bases from V and 0 bases from J, with 12 bases between. The CDR3 is 17 residues long. CDR3 protein: CASSFRDTHSGANVLTF. The CDR3, as DNA: TGTGCCAGCAGCTTCCGGGACACGCACTCTGGGGCCAACGTCCTGACTTTC.

Turning to this clone: Distinct nucleotide sequences in the sample also encode this CDR3. The genes are TRBV4-3 and TRBJ2-1; D unresolved. This CDR3 is built from 13 residues. Germline-derived CDR1 and CDR2 are LGHNA and YSLEER. The ends were cut back, 0 bases at V and 4 bases at J, with 4 bases in the middle. The CDR3 protein is CASSQEEYNEQFF. CDR3 coding DNA: TGCGCCAGCAGCCAAGAGGAGTACAATGAGCAGTTCTTC.

A single count supports this clone. DNA of the CDR3: TGCGCCAGCAGCCCGAGTGGGACCGCCGGCAATCAGCCCCAGCATTTT. Protein sequence: CASSPSGTAGNQPQHF. This chain joins TRBV4-3 and TRBJ1-5, with D maybe TRBD1 (5 bases). Trimming cost V 4 bases and J 2 bases, with 15 bases left between them. The CDR3 loop spans 16 amino acids. Germline CDR1 LGHNA, CDR2 YSLEER.

The chain links TRBV11-1 to TRBJ2-5, with 13 positions matching TRBD2. V trimming: 5 bases; J trimming: 4 bases; junction bases outside the gene matches: 10. CDR1 is SGHAT and CDR2 is FQDESV in the germline V gene (reference sequence). This CDR3 is built from 17 residues. The CDR3: CASSLRLAGGYIETQYF. The CDR3 coding sequence is TGTGCCAGCAGCCTGAGACTAGCGGGAGGATATATAGAGACCCAGTACTTC.

Notes on this clone: At the DNA level, this CDR3 is encoded by other sequences in the same sample as well. The chain employs TRBV5-6 and TRBJ2-7; D might be TRBD1 (6 bases). CDR1 and CDR2 (germline): SGHDT, YYEEEE. Trimming left V 0 bases short and J 4 bases short, with 8 bases between. The CDR3 extends over 13 amino acids. Written as DNA, the CDR3 is TGTGCCAGCAGCTTGGGAGGGGGTTACGAGCAGTACTTC. Protein product: CASSLGGGYEQYF.

V gene TRBV4-1 combines with J gene TRBJ2-5, with D unclear. Germline V gives CDR1 MGHRA, CDR2 YSYEKL. Between the trimmed V and J ends, which lost 2 bases and 1 base, there was a span of 11 bases. CDR3 size: 15 residues. The CDR3 reads CASSQWVNSQETQYF. The CDR3 DNA reads TGCGCCAGCAGCCAATGGGTTAACAGCCAAGAGACCCAGTACTTC.